Below are 6 T cell receptor beta chains sequenced from a single sample in a study of blood T cell repertoires in COVID-19. TCRdb keeps only in-frame clones here, not all; method: immunoSEQ multiplex PCR. The sample shows 150,000 to 180,000 clones, 83% of them seen only once. The sequencing sample was made of peripheral blood. These receptors were collected from a woman aged 60 to 75 with COVID-19, enrolled during active disease.

This clone was seen a handful of times. CDR3 DNA: TGTGCCAGCAGCTACCACAGGGGAACAGATACGCAGTATTTT. This gives the protein CASSYHRGTDTQYF. The chain is built from TRBV7-9 and TRBJ2-3, with 7 bases lining up with TRBD1. V gave up 4 bases and J gave up 3 bases; unmatched junction bases: 4. Germline values: CDR1 SEHNR, CDR2 FQNEAQ (reference sequence). This CDR3 comprises 14 residues.

V and J are TRBV29-1 and TRBJ1-1; the D gene is possibly TRBD1 (5 bases). CDR3 length equals 13 residues. V dropped 6 bases and J dropped 2 bases, with 13 bases sitting between them. The germline V gene has CDR1 SQVTM and CDR2 ANQGSEA. The CDR3 protein is CSVALTGNTEAFF. The DNA of the CDR3 is TGCAGCGTCGCTCTTACAGGAAACACTGAAGCTTTCTTT.

In this sample, this clone turned up once. The genes are TRBV19 and TRBJ1-1; no reliable D call. The CDR3 contains 15 residues. The germline gives CDR1 LNHDA, CDR2 SQIVND (reference sequence). V gave up 3 bases and J gave up 6 bases, with 17 bases separating them. The DNA for the CDR3 is TGTGCCAGTAGTATGCTGGGGAGGTCCTGGGCTGAAGCTTTCTTT. Translated: CASSMLGRSWAEAFF.

The J gene is TRBJ1-4, the V gene TRBV15; D is perhaps TRBD1 (5 bases). Per the germline V gene, CDR1 is LNHNV and CDR2 is YYDKDF (reference sequence). The CDR3 sequence is 15 residues long. Trimming took off 3 bases at V and 7 bases at J, with 15 bases between the two ends. The DNA of the CDR3 is TGTGCCACCAGCAGGTCAAGACAGAACGGTGAAAAACTGTTTTTT. It specifies CATSRSRQNGEKLFF.

The gene calls are TRBV2 and TRBJ2-1; 8 bases fit TRBD1. Germline V CDR1 and CDR2: SNHLY, FYNNEI. Trimming took 7 bases from V and 1 from J; bases not matched to a gene: 3. CDR3 length: 14 residues. The CDR3 spells CASKGDRSYNEQFF. The CDR3 DNA is TGTGCCAGCAAGGGGGACAGGTCCTACAATGAGCAGTTCTTC.

This sequence joins TRBV4-1 and TRBJ2-7; 10 bases are shared with TRBD1. Germline V gene data show CDR1 as MGHRA and CDR2 as YSYEKL. The CDR3 runs 14 residues. Trimming removed 4 bases from V and 4 bases from J; junction bases left unmatched: 4. The CDR3 reads CASSPRTGGYEQYV. The CDR3 nucleotides read TGCGCCAGCAGCCCGCGGACAGGGGGGTACGAGCAGTACGTC.